Shown below are 12 T cell receptor beta chains from a single sample sequenced in a study of blood T cell repertoires in COVID-19. Using immunoSEQ multiplex PCR, the repertoire was profiled, and TCRdb retains in-frame clones only, with some absent. The table lists tens of thousands of clones, 90% of them singletons. The sequenced sample consisted of peripheral blood. Source of these receptors: a human donor with active COVID-19. The donor label of this sample is uncertain.

The chain combines TRBV27 with TRBJ1-5; TRBD1 matches 8 bases. The trim removed 5 bases at V and 3 bases at J, leaving 12 bases unmatched. CDR3 length: 17 residues. The germline V gene encodes CDR1 MNHEY and CDR2 SMNVEV (reference sequence). DNA of the CDR3: TGTGCCAGCAGTCCCGGGACAGGCATAAGGAACAATCAGCCCCAGCATTTT. Translated, it gives CASSPGTGIRNNQPQHF.

This chain links TRBV6-2 or TRBV6-3 with TRBJ2-2; weak D call: TRBD1 (5 bases). V dropped 2 bases and J dropped 2 bases, with 12 bases sitting between them. The CDR3 has 16 residues. Germline values: CDR1 MNHEY, CDR2 SVGEGT. The CDR3 coding sequence is TGTGCCAGCAGTTACGATGGGGCGGTAAACACCGGGGAGCTGTTTTTT. Protein: CASSYDGAVNTGELFF.

The chain combines TRBV29-1 with TRBJ1-2; 8 positions agree with TRBD1. The V and J ends lost 0 bases and 3 bases, in that order; junction bases with no gene match: 9. Germline V lookup: CDR1 SQVTM, CDR2 ANQGSEA. This CDR3 region has 16 residues. The CDR3 region is CSVEEKQGAQDYGYTF. Here the CDR3 DNA reads TGCAGCGTTGAAGAAAAGCAGGGGGCGCAGGACTATGGCTACACCTTC.

The chain joins TRBV6-5 to TRBJ2-2; 10 bases are shared with TRBD2. CDR3 length equals 15 residues. V shed 7 bases and J 4 bases; nucleotides not matched to a gene: 6. Per germline, CDR1 MNHEY and CDR2 SVGAGI. For the CDR3, the DNA is TGTGCCAGCACCCAACTAGCGGGGCGCACCGGGGAGCTGTTTTTT. Translating gives CASTQLAGRTGELFF.

The V call is TRBV18, the J call TRBJ2-1; perhaps TRBD1 as D (5 bases). The germline V gene has CDR1 KGHSH and CDR2 LQKENI. The CDR3 runs 13 residues. Deletions cut 2 bases from V and 5 bases from J, with 7 bases between. In DNA form, the CDR3 reads TGTGCCAGCTCACCAGTACAGGACAATGAGCAGTTCTTC. Translation gives CASSPVQDNEQFF.

The V gene is TRBV19, the J gene TRBJ2-3; TRBD1 aligns across 8 bases. CDR1 is LNHDA, CDR2 SQIVND, per germline (reference sequence). J lost 0 bases, V lost 4 bases, and 3 bases had no gene match. The CDR3 consists of 15 residues. This CDR3 is CASSKGQGSTDTQYF. The CDR3 DNA follows: TGTGCCAGTAGTAAAGGACAGGGTAGCACAGATACGCAGTATTTT.

The rearrangement uses TRBV11-2 and TRBJ2-7; D may be TRBD2 (5 bases). CDR1 and CDR2 (germline): SGHAT, FQNNGV. The CDR3 has 14 amino acids. Trimming removed 2 bases at V and 0 bases at J, with 8 bases between. The DNA of the CDR3 is TGTGCCAGCAGCTTACGAGGGTTCTCCTACGAGCAGTACTTC. This translates into CASSLRGFSYEQYF.

This chain connects TRBV2 to TRBJ2-1; possible D gene TRBD2, 6 bases. V lost 3 bases, J lost 6 bases, and 15 bases lay in between. Germline CDR1 SNHLY, CDR2 FYNNEI. The CDR3 runs 15 residues. Written as DNA, the CDR3 is TGTGCCAGCAGTGACCGGGTAAGACTAGTCAATGAGCAGTTCTTC. It translates to CASSDRVRLVNEQFF.

The chain uses TRBV6-2 or TRBV6-3 and TRBJ2-5; the D gene is possibly TRBD2 (5 bases). Germline lookup yields CDR1 MNHEY and CDR2 SVGEGT. The ends were cut back, 2 bases at V and 4 bases at J, with 5 bases in the middle. The CDR3 contains 12 residues. CDR3 sequence reads: CASSYLAETQYF. The CDR3 nucleotides are TGTGCCAGCAGTTACCTAGCAGAGACCCAGTACTTC.

The chain is built from TRBV7-2 and TRBJ1-1; D is ambiguous. V lost 3 bases and J 1 base, leaving 15 bases between the germline ends. In germline, CDR1 is SGHTA, CDR2 FQGNSA. The CDR3 is 16 residues long. As DNA, the CDR3 is TGTGCCAGCAGCTTTAGTGGGCTGACACCGAACACTGAAGCTTTCTTT. Its protein is CASSFSGLTPNTEAFF.

CDR3 sequence (DNA): TGCGCCAGCAGCTTTGGACAGGGAAATTCACCCCTCCACTTT. It specifies CASSFGQGNSPLHF. The V gene is TRBV5-1, the J gene TRBJ1-6; 8 nucleotides line up with TRBD1. CDR1 is SGHRS, CDR2 YFSETQ, per germline. This CDR3 is built from 14 residues. V lost 2 bases and J lost 7; bases outside the gene matches: 2.

This clone was detected only once. The CDR3 is CASSLAGQSYEQYF. The CDR3 DNA reads as TGTGCCAGCAGCTTAGCGGGACAGTCCTACGAGCAGTACTTC. The J gene is TRBJ2-7, the V gene TRBV11-2; 7 bases line up with TRBD1. V was clipped by 1 base and J by 1 base; unmatched bases: 1. Looked up from germline, CDR1 is SGHAT and CDR2 is FQNNGV. This CDR3 is 14 amino acids long.